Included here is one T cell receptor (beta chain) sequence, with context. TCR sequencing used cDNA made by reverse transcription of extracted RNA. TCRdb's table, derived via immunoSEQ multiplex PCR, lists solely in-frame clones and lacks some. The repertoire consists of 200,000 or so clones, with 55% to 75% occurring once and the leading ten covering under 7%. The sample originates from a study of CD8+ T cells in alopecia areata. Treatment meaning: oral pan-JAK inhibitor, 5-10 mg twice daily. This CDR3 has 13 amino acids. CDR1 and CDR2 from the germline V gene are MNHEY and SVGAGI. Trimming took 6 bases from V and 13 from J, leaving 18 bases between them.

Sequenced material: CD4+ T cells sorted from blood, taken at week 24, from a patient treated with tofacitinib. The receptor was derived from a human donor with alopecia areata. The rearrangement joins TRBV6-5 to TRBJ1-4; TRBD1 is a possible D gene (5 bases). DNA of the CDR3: TGTGCCAGCAGACCCGCAGGGCAGCCCAGACTGTTTTTT. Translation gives CASRPAGQPRLFF.